Presented here are 19 T cell receptor beta chains from one specimen sequenced in a study of PD-L1 blockade in urothelial cancer (dated by TCRdb to 2016 to 2017). The time point label, read with the paper, signifies: pretreatment peripheral blood. Library construction relied on the immunoSEQ multiplex PCR assay. Sourced from immuneACCESS, this table was stored by TCRdb with only in-frame sequences that have V and J called. A share of the clones is absent; for the studies checked, an unresolved V gene accounts for under half, and the remainder has no known explanation. The sample contains tens of thousands of clones, around 85% of them found a single time. The ten largest clones take up about 14% of the sample. The sample consisted of PBMCs, taken around atezolizumab (anti-PD-L1) treatment. The receptors were gathered from a woman in her sixties or seventies with urothelial cancer.

The chain has TRBV28 and TRBJ2-7, with D possibly matching TRBD2 (5 bases). The CDR3 sequence is 12 residues long. In germline, CDR1 is MDHEN, CDR2 SYDVKM. The V end lost 6 bases, the J end lost 3 bases, and 9 bases lay between the germline ends. The CDR3 bases are TGTGCCAGCAGCCTCGCGGGCTACGAGCAGTACTTC. It translates to CASSLAGYEQYF.

The CDR3, as DNA: TGCGCCAGCAGCTTAGAGGGGGCAGATACGCAGTATTTT. Encoded protein: CASSLEGADTQYF. J is TRBJ2-3 and V is TRBV5-1, with D perhaps TRBD1 (6 bases). The CDR3 has 13 residues. Looked up from germline, CDR1 is SGHRS and CDR2 is YFSETQ. The V end was cut by 2 bases, the J end by 4 bases, with 8 bases between.

V gene TRBV5-6 combines with J gene TRBJ2-6; a weak D match, TRBD2 (6 bases). This CDR3 contains 15 residues. The germline V gene has CDR1 SGHDT and CDR2 YYEEEE. V lost 4 bases and J lost 2, with 10 bases in between. CDR3 region: CASSPGGPGANVLTF. The CDR3, as DNA: TGTGCCAGCAGCCCAGGAGGGCCTGGGGCCAACGTCCTGACTTTC.

This chain connects TRBV4-3 to TRBJ2-3; 9 bases match TRBD2. V lost 0 bases, J lost 1 base, and 2 bases stayed unmatched. The CDR3 is made up of 16 amino acids. CDR1 and CDR2 from the germline V gene are LGHNA and YSLEER. Written as DNA, the CDR3 is TGCGCCAGCAGCCAAGATTTAGCGGGGGGCACAGATACGCAGTATTTT. Residues: CASSQDLAGGTDTQYF.

This chain connects TRBV29-1 to TRBJ2-7; 8 bases are a match to TRBD2. Per germline, CDR1 SQVTM and CDR2 ANQGSEA. The CDR3 length is 11 residues. Unmatched junction bases numbered 4, after V lost 7 bases and J lost 5 bases. The DNA of the CDR3 is TGCAGCGGTACGGGAGGGCACGAGCAGTACTTC. It translates to CSGTGGHEQYF.

The rearrangement uses TRBV7-2 and TRBJ1-6; D ambiguous. The germline V gene has CDR1 SGHTA and CDR2 FQGNSA. The V end lost 8 bases, the J end lost 10 bases, and 18 bases lay between the germline ends. The CDR3 spans 14 residues. CDR3 in DNA: TGTGCCAGCGAACCGGGAGCTTCGAGGTCACCCCTCCACTTT. It codes for CASEPGASRSPLHF. Supplemented by reference TRBV7-2 and TRBJ1-6, the full variable domain reads GAGVSQSPSNKVTEKGKDVELRCDPISGHTALYWYRQSLGQGLEFLIYFQGNSAPDKSGLPSDRFSAERTGGSVSTLTIQRTQQEDSAVYLCASEPGASRSPLHFGNGTRLTVT.

The chain links TRBV29-1 to TRBJ1-2, with 7 bases lining up with TRBD1. V shed 5 bases and J 3 bases; nucleotides not matched to a gene: 6. CDR1 is SQVTM and CDR2 is ANQGSEA in the germline V gene. The CDR3 is made up of 13 amino acids. The CDR3 DNA sequence: TGCAGCGTTTCGCCAGACAGGGACTATGGCTACACCTTC. It codes for CSVSPDRDYGYTF.

This clone was counted only a few times. V gene TRBV18 combines with J gene TRBJ1-1; D is ambiguous. V lost 6 bases, J lost 5 bases, and 7 bases lay in between. CDR3 length: 11 residues. Per the germline V gene, CDR1 is KGHSH and CDR2 is LQKENI. The CDR3 coding sequence is TGTGCCAGCTCCGTAAAAACTGAAGCTTTCTTT. It translates to CASSVKTEAFF.

The chain uses TRBV28 and TRBJ1-1; TRBD1 matches 11 bases. The CDR3 contains 15 residues. Losses at the gene ends were 6 bases for V and 3 bases for J; bases not matched to a gene: 6. In germline, CDR1 is MDHEN, CDR2 SYDVKM. The CDR3 DNA follows: TGTGCCAGCAGCTCGGACAGGGGGCGAGACACTGAAGCTTTCTTT. It codes for CASSSDRGRDTEAFF.

V is TRBV29-1 and J is TRBJ2-1, with 7 bases matching TRBD2. CDR1 and CDR2 (germline): SQVTM, ANQGSEA. V was pared by 5 bases and J by 1 base, with 11 bases of the junction left unmatched. The CDR3 loop spans 16 amino acids. CDR3 sequence reads: CSVQRWASGSYNEQFF. In DNA, the CDR3 is TGCAGCGTTCAGAGGTGGGCTAGCGGTTCCTACAATGAGCAGTTCTTC.

The gene calls are TRBV6-6 and TRBJ1-2, with 8 bases aligning to TRBD1. This CDR3 region has 13 residues. Germline assignment: CDR1 MNHNY and CDR2 SVGAGI (reference sequence). V trimming: 5 bases; J trimming: 4 bases; junction bases outside the gene matches: 3. The CDR3 sequence: CASSPTGGYGYTF. In nucleotides, the CDR3 is TGTGCCAGCAGTCCCACAGGGGGCTATGGCTACACCTTC.

The V gene is TRBV4-3, the J gene TRBJ1-3; D is perhaps TRBD1 (5 bases). This CDR3 is 16 amino acids long. The V end was cut by 0 bases, the J end by 1 base, with 10 bases between. The germline gives CDR1 LGHNA, CDR2 YSLEER. Here the CDR3 reads CASSQETSGSGNTIYF. The CDR3 DNA reads TGCGCCAGCAGCCAAGAGACCTCAGGGTCTGGAAACACCATATATTTT.

The J gene is TRBJ2-3, the V gene TRBV27; D perhaps matches TRBD2 (5 bases). V was shortened by 6 bases and J by 2 bases, with 9 bases between the two germline ends. The CDR3 length is 13 residues. CDR1 and CDR2 (germline): MNHEY, SMNVEV (reference sequence). CDR3 sequence: CASRRADTDTQYF. The CDR3 DNA is TGTGCCAGCAGGCGGGCTGACACAGATACGCAGTATTTT.

This chain links TRBV7-3 with TRBJ2-2; 8 nucleotides agree with TRBD1. The length of the CDR3 is 14 residues. Germline values: CDR1 SGHTA, CDR2 FQGTGA. The V gene end was trimmed by 5 bases and the J gene end by 7 bases; junction bases not matched to a gene: 6. The CDR3 here is CASSRQGASGELFF. CDR3 in DNA: TGTGCCAGCAGCAGGCAGGGGGCGAGCGGGGAGCTGTTTTTT.

This chain connects TRBV6-5 to TRBJ1-2; a weak D match, TRBD1 (5 bases). There are 15 residues in the CDR3. The germline V gene has CDR1 MNHEY and CDR2 SVGAGI. The V end lost 5 bases, the J end lost 1 base, and 14 bases lay between the germline ends. The CDR3 spells CASSRRTQSNYGYTF. The CDR3 coding sequence is TGTGCCAGCAGTAGACGGACACAAAGTAACTATGGCTACACCTTC.

The chain has TRBV6-4 and TRBJ1-1; D is perhaps TRBD1 (5 bases). This CDR3 contains 13 residues. Germline CDR1 reads MRHNA; CDR2 reads SNTAGT. The V end lost 5 bases, the J end lost 8 bases, and 15 bases lay between the germline ends. CDR3 sequence (DNA): TGTGCCAGCAGTTATACTTTGCAGGGAGAAGCTTTCTTT. Translated, it gives CASSYTLQGEAFF.

The CDR3 region has the DNA TGTGCCAGCAGCTGGACAGGAGCCTACAATGAGCAGTTCTTC. Translating gives CASSWTGAYNEQFF. The rearrangement uses TRBV11-2 and TRBJ2-1; 7 bases align to TRBD1. With V trimmed by 4 bases and J by 2 bases, 2 bases remained unmatched. Germline CDR1 SGHAT, CDR2 FQNNGV. There are 14 residues in the CDR3.

The chain has TRBV7-9 and TRBJ1-4; possibly TRBD1 for D (6 bases). V lost 5 bases and J 0 bases, leaving 10 bases between the germline ends. The germline CDR1 and CDR2 sequences are SEHNR and FQNEAQ (reference sequence). This CDR3 has 15 residues. This CDR3 is CASSTGTATNEKLFF. DNA of the CDR3: TGTGCCAGCAGCACAGGGACCGCAACTAATGAAAAACTGTTTTTT.

The chain employs TRBV5-1 and TRBJ1-5, with D possibly matching TRBD1 (6 bases). The CDR3 runs 15 residues. The V gene's germline CDR1 is SGHRS and CDR2 YFSETQ. Trimming pared 4 bases from V and 2 bases from J, leaving 13 bases between. The CDR3 DNA sequence: TGCGCCAGCAGCACTGGGACAAATGGCAATCAGCCCCAGCATTTT. As protein: CASSTGTNGNQPQHF.